This TCR beta chain was recovered during a study of blood T cell repertoires in COVID-19. Participants spanned ages about 18 to 100 years and resided in 20 to 30 US areas. Data came from immunoSEQ multiplex PCR; TCRdb stores just in-frame clones and leaves some out. This sample has approximately 150,000 clones, with 80% to 85% found just once. The CDR3 runs 16 residues. Looked up from germline, CDR1 is MNHEY and CDR2 is SVGEGT. The V segment lost 6 bases and the J segment 5 bases; nucleotides outside the gene matches: 15. The receptor was derived from a man between 65 and 85 years old who had been exposed to COVID-19. The chain combines TRBV6-2 or TRBV6-3 with TRBJ2-7; 8 positions agree with TRBD1. The sample consisted of PBMCs or T cells enriched from blood (not recorded which). The CDR3, as DNA: TGTGCCAGCAGCCCCCATCTTCAGGGGGCCGCCCACGAGCAGTACTTC. Protein sequence: CASSPHLQGAAHEQYF.